The clone carrying this T cell receptor (beta chain) was found a few times. This sample is part of a study of blood T cell repertoires in COVID-19. Repertoires were generated with immunoSEQ multiplex PCR, while TCRdb's copy carries only in-frame clones and drops some. This table holds about 62,000 clones, 75% to 90% found once. Material: peripheral blood. The sequence came from a woman of 80 years or more with acute or convalescent COVID-19.

The CDR3 sequence: CAWSQGQGNEQFF. The CDR3 region has the DNA TGTGCCTGGAGTCAAGGACAGGGGAATGAGCAGTTCTTC. The chain carries TRBV30 and TRBJ2-1; 9 bases align to TRBD1. The CDR3 is 13 amino acids. The germline CDR1 and CDR2 sequences are GTSNPN and SVGIG (reference sequence). V lost 2 bases and J lost 7; bases outside the gene matches: 3.